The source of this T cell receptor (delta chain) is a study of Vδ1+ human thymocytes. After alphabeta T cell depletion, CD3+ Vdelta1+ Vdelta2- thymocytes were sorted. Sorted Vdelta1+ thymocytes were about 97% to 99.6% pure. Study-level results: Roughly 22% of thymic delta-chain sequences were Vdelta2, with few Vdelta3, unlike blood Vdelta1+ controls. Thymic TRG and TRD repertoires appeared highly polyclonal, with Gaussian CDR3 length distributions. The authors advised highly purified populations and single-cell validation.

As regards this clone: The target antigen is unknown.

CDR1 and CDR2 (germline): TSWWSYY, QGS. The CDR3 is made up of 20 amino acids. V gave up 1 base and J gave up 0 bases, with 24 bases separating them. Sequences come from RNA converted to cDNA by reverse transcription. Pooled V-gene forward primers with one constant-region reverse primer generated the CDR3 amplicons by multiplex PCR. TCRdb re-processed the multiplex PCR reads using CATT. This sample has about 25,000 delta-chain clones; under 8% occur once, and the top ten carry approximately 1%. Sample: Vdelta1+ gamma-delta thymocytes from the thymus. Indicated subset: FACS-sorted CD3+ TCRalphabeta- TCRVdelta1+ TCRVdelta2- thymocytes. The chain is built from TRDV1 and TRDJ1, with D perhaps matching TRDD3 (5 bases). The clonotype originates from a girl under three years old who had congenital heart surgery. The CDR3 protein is CALGEPPFWGRGRYTDKLIF. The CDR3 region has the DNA TGTGCTCTTGGGGAACCCCCATTTTGGGGCAGGGGACGTTACACCGATAAACTCATCTTT.